One and the same sample provided the 5 T cell receptor beta chains below, sequenced in a study of early stage breast cancer tumors. The protocol was immunoSEQ multiplex PCR, while the TCRdb copy is restricted to in-frame clones and leaves out a portion. This table has 60,000 to 80,000 clones, roughly 84% appearing once. The sample comprised blood. The receptors were sampled from a person in their sixties with breast cancer.

This clone was seen a handful of times. This chain joins TRBV27 and TRBJ2-7; no firm D call. The CDR3 contains 13 residues. V was pared by 6 bases and J by 10 bases, with 19 bases between. Germline CDR1 and CDR2: MNHEY and SMNVEV (reference sequence). DNA for the CDR3: TGTGCCAGCAGATCTCAGGCCGGGCTCACACAGTACTTC. Amino acids: CASRSQAGLTQYF.

V is TRBV27 and J is TRBJ1-6; D not resolved. Between the trimmed V and J ends, which lost 3 bases and 7 bases, there was a span of 4 bases. The germline CDR1 and CDR2 sequences are MNHEY and SMNVEV (reference sequence). The CDR3 covers 12 residues. The CDR3 nucleotides read TGTGCCAGCAGTTTTGGGAATTCACCCCTCCACTTT. Amino acid sequence: CASSFGNSPLHF.

The chain couples TRBV7-2 to TRBJ2-3; 7 bases match TRBD1. Trimming at V came to 7 bases and at J to 1 base, leaving 5 bases not matched to a gene. The CDR3 extends over 14 amino acids. In germline, CDR1 is SGHTA, CDR2 FQGNSA. CDR3 nucleotide sequence: TGTGCCAGCAACCTAGACAGGGGCACAGATACGCAGTATTTT. This encodes CASNLDRGTDTQYF. Full variable domain (missing parts from reference TRBV7-2 and TRBJ2-3): GAGVSQSPSNKVTEKGKDVELRCDPISGHTALYWYRQSLGQGLEFLIYFQGNSAPDKSGLPSDRFSAERTGGSVSTLTIQRTQQEDSAVYLCASNLDRGTDTQYFGPGTRLTVL.

The CDR3, as DNA: TGTGCCAGTAGTAACCGGGAAGGCCGCGTCGCCGGGGAGCTGTTTTTT. Protein product: CASSNREGRVAGELFF. This rearrangement joins TRBV19 to TRBJ2-2; D may be TRBD2 (5 bases). The CDR3 totals 16 residues. Trimming left V 4 bases short and J 6 bases short, with 18 bases between. Germline V gene data show CDR1 as LNHDA and CDR2 as SQIVND (reference sequence).

The rearrangement joins TRBV27 to TRBJ2-2; D tentatively reads TRBD1 or TRBD2 (5 bases each). The germline V gene has CDR1 MNHEY and CDR2 SMNVEV (reference sequence). Deletions cut 0 bases from V and 2 bases from J, with 10 bases between. The CDR3 contains 16 residues. The CDR3 reads CASSLSIGTNTGELFF. The CDR3 DNA reads as TGTGCCAGCAGTTTATCGATTGGGACCAACACCGGGGAGCTGTTTTTT.